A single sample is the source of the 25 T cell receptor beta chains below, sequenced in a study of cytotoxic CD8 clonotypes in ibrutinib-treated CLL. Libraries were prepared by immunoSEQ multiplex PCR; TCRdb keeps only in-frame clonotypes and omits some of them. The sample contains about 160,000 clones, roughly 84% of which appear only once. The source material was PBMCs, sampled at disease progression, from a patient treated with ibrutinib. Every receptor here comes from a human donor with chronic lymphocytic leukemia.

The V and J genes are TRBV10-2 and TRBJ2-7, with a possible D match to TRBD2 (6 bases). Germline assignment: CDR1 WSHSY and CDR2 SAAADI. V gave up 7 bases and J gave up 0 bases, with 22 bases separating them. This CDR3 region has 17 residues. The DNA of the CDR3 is TGCGCCAGCATGTATTTCGGCGGGACCTATCTCTCCTACGAGCAGTACTTC. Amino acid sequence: CASMYFGGTYLSYEQYF.

The CDR3 sequence: CATSRQNERWGSGANVLTF. CDR3 coding DNA: TGTGCCACCAGCAGACAAAACGAAAGGTGGGGCTCTGGGGCCAACGTCCTGACTTTC. The genes are TRBV15 and TRBJ2-6; D gene ambiguous. This CDR3 spans 19 amino acids. Trimming stripped 2 bases from V and 0 bases from J, with 17 bases between. Per germline, CDR1 LNHNV and CDR2 YYDKDF (reference sequence).

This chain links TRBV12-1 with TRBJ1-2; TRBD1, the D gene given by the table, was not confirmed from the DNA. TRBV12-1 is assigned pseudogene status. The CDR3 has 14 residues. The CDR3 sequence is CASSFVVRYYGYTF. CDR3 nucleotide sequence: TGTGCCAGCAGCTTTGTGGTCAGATACTATGGCTACACCTTC.

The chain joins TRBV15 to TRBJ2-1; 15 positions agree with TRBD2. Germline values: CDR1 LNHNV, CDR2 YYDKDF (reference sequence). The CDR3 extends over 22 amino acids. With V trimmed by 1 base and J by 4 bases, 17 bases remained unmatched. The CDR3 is CATSRVKFSVGLAGGIYNEQFF. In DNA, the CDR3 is TGTGCCACCAGCAGAGTTAAGTTTTCGGTAGGACTAGCGGGGGGGATATACAATGAGCAGTTCTTC.

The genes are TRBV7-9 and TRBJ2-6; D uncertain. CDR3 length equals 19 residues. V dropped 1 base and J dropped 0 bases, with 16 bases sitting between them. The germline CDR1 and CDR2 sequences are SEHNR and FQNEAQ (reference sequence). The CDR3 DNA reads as TGTGCCAGCAGCTTAGGTCTACAGAGAATTAGCTCTGGGGCCAACGTCCTGACTTTC. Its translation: CASSLGLQRISSGANVLTF.

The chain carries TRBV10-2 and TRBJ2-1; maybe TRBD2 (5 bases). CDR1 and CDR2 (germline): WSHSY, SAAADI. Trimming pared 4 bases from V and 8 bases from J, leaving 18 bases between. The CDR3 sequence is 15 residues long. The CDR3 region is CASSGLRASFDEQFF. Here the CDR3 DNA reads TGCGCCAGCAGTGGACTAAGGGCTTCTTTTGATGAGCAGTTCTTC.

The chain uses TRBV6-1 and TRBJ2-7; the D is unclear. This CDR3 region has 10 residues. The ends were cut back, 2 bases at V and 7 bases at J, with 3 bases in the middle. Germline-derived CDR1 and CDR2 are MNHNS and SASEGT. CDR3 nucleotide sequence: TGTGCCAGCAGTGAATGGGAGCAGTACTTC. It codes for CASSEWEQYF.

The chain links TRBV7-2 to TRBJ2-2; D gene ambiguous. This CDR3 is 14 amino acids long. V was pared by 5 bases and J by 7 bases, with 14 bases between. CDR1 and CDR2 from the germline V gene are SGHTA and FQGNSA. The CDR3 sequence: CASSPPGAHGELFF. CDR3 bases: TGTGCCAGCAGCCCCCCAGGTGCGCACGGGGAGCTGTTTTTT.

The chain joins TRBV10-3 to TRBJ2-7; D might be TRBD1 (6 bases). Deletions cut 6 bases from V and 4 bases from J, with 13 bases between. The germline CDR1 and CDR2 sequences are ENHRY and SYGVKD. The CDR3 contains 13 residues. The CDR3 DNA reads TGTGCCATCAGACCCGACAGGAAATACGAGCAGTACTTC. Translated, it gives CAIRPDRKYEQYF.

CDR3 region: CASTNRGHPTDTQYF. The CDR3 DNA reads TGTGCCAGCACCAATCGCGGACACCCAACAGATACGCAGTATTTT. V is TRBV7-2 and J is TRBJ2-3; D is possibly TRBD1 (5 bases). Germline V gene data show CDR1 as SGHTA and CDR2 as FQGNSA. CDR3 length: 15 amino acids. The V end was cut by 7 bases, the J end by 3 bases, with 17 bases between.

The CDR3: CASTQRGTPNTGELFF. CDR3 DNA sequence: TGTGCCAGCACCCAACGGGGGACCCCGAACACCGGGGAGCTGTTTTTT. The chain has TRBV2 and TRBJ2-2; D possibly corresponds to TRBD2 (6 bases). Germline CDR1 and CDR2: SNHLY and FYNNEI. Trimming shortened V by 7 bases and J by 0 bases, and 15 bases separated the two germline ends. The CDR3 length is 16 residues.

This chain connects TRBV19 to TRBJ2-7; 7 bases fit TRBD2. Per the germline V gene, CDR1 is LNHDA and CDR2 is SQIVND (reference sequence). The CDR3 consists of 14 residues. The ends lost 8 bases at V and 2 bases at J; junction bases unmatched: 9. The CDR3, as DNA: TGTGCCAGTGCCCTCGGAGGGAGGGCCTACGAGCAGTACTTC. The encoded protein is CASALGGRAYEQYF. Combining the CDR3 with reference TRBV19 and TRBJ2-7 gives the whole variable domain DGGITQSPKYLFRKEGQNVTLSCEQNLNHDAMYWYRQDPGQGLRLIYYSQIVNDFQKGDIAEGYSVSREKKESFPLTVTSAQKNPTAFYLCASALGGRAYEQYFGPGTRLTVT.

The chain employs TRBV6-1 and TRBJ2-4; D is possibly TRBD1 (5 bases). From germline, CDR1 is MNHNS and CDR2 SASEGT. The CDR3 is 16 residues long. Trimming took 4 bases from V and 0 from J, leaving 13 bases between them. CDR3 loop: CASSADRHLAKNIQYF. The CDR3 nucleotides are TGTGCCAGCAGTGCCGACAGACACTTAGCCAAAAACATTCAGTACTTC.

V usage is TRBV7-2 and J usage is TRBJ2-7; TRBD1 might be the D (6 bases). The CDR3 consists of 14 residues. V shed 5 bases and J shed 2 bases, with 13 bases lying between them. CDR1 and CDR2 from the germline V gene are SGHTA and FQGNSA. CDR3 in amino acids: CASSTGTLTYEQYF. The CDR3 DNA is TGTGCCAGCAGCACCGGGACACTTACCTACGAGCAGTACTTC.

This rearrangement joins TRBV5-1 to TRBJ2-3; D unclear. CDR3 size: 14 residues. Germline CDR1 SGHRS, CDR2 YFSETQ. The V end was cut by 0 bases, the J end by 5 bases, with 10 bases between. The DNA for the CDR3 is TGCGCCAGCAGCTTGGAAGGGTTTGGAGATACGCAGTATTTT. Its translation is CASSLEGFGDTQYF.

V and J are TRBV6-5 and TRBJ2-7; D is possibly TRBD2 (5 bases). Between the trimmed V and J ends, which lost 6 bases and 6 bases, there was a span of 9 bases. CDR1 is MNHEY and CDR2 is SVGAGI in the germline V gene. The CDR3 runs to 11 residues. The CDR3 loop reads CASRRGSEQYF. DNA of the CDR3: TGTGCCAGCAGACGGGGATCCGAGCAGTACTTC.

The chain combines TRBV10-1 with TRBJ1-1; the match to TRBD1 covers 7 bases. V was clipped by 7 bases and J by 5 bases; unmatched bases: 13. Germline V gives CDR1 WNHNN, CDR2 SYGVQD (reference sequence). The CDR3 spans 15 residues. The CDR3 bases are TGCGCCAGCATGAGCCTCACAGGGGTCGGGACTGAAGCTTTCTTT. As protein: CASMSLTGVGTEAFF.

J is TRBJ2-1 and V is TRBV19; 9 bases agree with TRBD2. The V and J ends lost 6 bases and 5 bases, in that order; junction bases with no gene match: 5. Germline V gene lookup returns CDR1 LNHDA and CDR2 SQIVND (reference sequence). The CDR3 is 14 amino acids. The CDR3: CASRREGPNNEQFF. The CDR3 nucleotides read TGTGCCAGTAGGCGGGAGGGCCCAAACAATGAGCAGTTCTTC.

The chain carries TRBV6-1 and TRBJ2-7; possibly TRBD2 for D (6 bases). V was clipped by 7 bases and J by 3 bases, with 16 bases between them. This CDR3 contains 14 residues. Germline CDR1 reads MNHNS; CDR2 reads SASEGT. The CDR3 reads CASIMEGLGYEQYF. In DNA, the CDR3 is TGTGCCAGCATTATGGAGGGGTTGGGCTACGAGCAGTACTTC.

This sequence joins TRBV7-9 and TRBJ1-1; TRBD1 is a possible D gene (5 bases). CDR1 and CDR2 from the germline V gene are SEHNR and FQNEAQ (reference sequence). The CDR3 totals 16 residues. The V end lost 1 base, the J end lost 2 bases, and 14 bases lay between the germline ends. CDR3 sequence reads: CASSLGGGRGNTEAFF. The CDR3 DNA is TGTGCCAGCAGCTTAGGCGGGGGGAGGGGAAACACTGAAGCTTTCTTT. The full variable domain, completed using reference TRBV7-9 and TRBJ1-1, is DTGVSQNPRHKITKRGQNVTFRCDPISEHNRLYWYRQTLGQGPEFLTYFQNEAQLEKSRLLSDRFSAERPKGSFSTLEIQRTEQGDSAMYLCASSLGGGRGNTEAFFGQGTRLTVV.

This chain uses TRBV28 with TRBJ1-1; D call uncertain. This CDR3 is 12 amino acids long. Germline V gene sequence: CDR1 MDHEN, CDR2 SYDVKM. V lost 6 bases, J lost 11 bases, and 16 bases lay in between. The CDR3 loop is CASSPPVPDAFF. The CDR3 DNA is TGTGCCAGCAGCCCCCCGGTCCCCGACGCTTTCTTT. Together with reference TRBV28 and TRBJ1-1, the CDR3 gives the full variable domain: DVKVTQSSRYLVKRTGEKVFLECVQDMDHENMFWYRQDPGLGLRLIYFSYDVKMKEKGDIPEGYSVSREKKERFSLILESASTNQTSMYLCASSPPVPDAFFGQGTRLTVV.

DNA of the CDR3: TGTGCCAGCAGTTTGAGCGGGAGATGGAATGAGCAGTTCTTC. Translating gives CASSLSGRWNEQFF. The chain carries TRBV28 and TRBJ2-1; the match to TRBD2 covers 8 bases. V was pared by 3 bases and J by 7 bases, with 5 bases of the junction left unmatched. There are 14 residues in the CDR3. The V gene's germline CDR1 is MDHEN and CDR2 SYDVKM.

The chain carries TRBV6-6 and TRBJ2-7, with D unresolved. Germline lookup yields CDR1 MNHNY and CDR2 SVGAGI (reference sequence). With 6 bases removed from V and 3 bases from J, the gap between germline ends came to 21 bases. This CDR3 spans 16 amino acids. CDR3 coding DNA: TGTGCCAGCAGGCAGACCTCTGGCAGATGGGTCTACGAGCAGTACTTC. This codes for CASRQTSGRWVYEQYF.

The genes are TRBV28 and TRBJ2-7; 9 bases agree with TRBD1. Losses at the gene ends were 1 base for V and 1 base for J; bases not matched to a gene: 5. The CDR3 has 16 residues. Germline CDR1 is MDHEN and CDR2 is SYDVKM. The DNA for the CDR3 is TGTGCCAGCAGTTTATTGGGGACAGGGAGTTCCTACGAGCAGTACTTC. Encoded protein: CASSLLGTGSSYEQYF. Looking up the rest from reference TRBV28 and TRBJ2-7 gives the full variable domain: DVKVTQSSRYLVKRTGEKVFLECVQDMDHENMFWYRQDPGLGLRLIYFSYDVKMKEKGDIPEGYSVSREKKERFSLILESASTNQTSMYLCASSLLGTGSSYEQYFGPGTRLTVT.

CDR3 sequence (DNA): TGTGCCAGCAGCGCACTCGGGACAGGGGGCGGCGAGCAGTACTTC. Protein sequence: CASSALGTGGGEQYF. The V gene is TRBV5-4, the J gene TRBJ2-7; 12 bases agree with TRBD1. The CDR3 loop spans 15 amino acids. V was pared by 4 bases and J by 6 bases, with 8 bases of the junction left unmatched. Per the germline V gene, CDR1 is SGHNT and CDR2 is YYREEE (reference sequence).